The 5 T cell receptor beta chains below come from one sample, sequenced in a study of Graves' ophthalmopathy and Graves' hyperthyroidism. Amplification of the TCR beta CDR3 regions used RNA transcripts (as template). After a first-round RT-PCR with HTBI primers, a second-round multiplex PCR was run. Each CDR3 protein is one row after TCRdb ran MiXCR on the multiplex PCR reads. The sample lists 620,000 or so distinct CDR3 sequences, approximately 21% occurring once. Sequencing input: peripheral blood. The source of these receptors is a woman aged 18-29 years with stable Graves' hyperthyroidism. Some clones in this sample may be carry-over from other donors' samples.

In its sample, this clonotype was seen a few times. V is TRBV12-3 or TRBV12-4 and J is TRBJ2-7; D not resolved. The V gene lost 4 bases and the J gene lost 1 base, with 11 bases spanning the gap. The CDR3 loop spans 14 amino acids. CDR3: CASSSQGISYEQYF. In DNA, the CDR3 is TGTGCCAGCAGTTCCCAAGGGATTTCCTACGAGCAGTACTTC.

Many counts were recorded for this clonotype. The chain uses TRBV11-2 and TRBJ1-1, with D maybe TRBD1 (6 bases). The CDR3 runs 14 residues. CDR1 and CDR2 from the germline V gene are SGHAT and FQNNGV. The V and J ends lost 2 bases and 3 bases respectively, with 10 bases between them. CDR3 sequence: CASSLLAGDTEAFF. CDR3 nucleotides: TGTGCCAGCAGCTTACTGGCAGGGGACACTGAAGCTTTCTTT. Looking up the rest from reference TRBV11-2 and TRBJ1-1 gives the full variable domain: EAGVAQSPRYKIIEKRQSVAFWCNPISGHATLYWYQQILGQGPKLLIQFQNNGVVDDSQLPKDRFSAERLKGVDSTLKIQPAKLEDSAVYLCASSLLAGDTEAFFGQGTRLTVV.

This clonotype was detected many times. CDR3 nucleotide sequence: TGCAGCGTTGGGAGGACAGGGGGCTACGAGCAGTACTTC. Its translation: CSVGRTGGYEQYF. The chain recombines TRBV29-1 with TRBJ2-7; 10 positions match TRBD1. Per germline, CDR1 SQVTM and CDR2 ANQGSEA. V dropped 4 bases and J dropped 3; count of bases not matched to a gene: 3. The length of the CDR3 is 13 residues.

J is TRBJ1-2 and V is TRBV2, with 8 bases aligning to TRBD1. Losses at the gene ends were 6 bases for V and 2 bases for J; bases not matched to a gene: 8. The CDR3 sequence is 15 residues long. Germline assignment: CDR1 SNHLY and CDR2 FYNNEI. DNA for the CDR3: TGTGCCAGCAGGGGCGGACAGGGAGCCAACTATGGCTACACCTTC. It encodes CASRGGQGANYGYTF.

Ten or more counts support this clonotype. The chain carries TRBV6-2 or TRBV6-3 and TRBJ1-5, with TRBD1 as a possible D gene (5 bases). Trimming cost V 2 bases and J 0 bases, with 11 bases left between them. CDR3 size: 16 residues. Germline V gene data show CDR1 as MNHEY and CDR2 as SVGEGT. The DNA of the CDR3 is TGTGCCAGCAGTTACGTTCAGGGTCATAGCAATCAGCCCCAGCATTTT. This sequence encodes CASSYVQGHSNQPQHF.